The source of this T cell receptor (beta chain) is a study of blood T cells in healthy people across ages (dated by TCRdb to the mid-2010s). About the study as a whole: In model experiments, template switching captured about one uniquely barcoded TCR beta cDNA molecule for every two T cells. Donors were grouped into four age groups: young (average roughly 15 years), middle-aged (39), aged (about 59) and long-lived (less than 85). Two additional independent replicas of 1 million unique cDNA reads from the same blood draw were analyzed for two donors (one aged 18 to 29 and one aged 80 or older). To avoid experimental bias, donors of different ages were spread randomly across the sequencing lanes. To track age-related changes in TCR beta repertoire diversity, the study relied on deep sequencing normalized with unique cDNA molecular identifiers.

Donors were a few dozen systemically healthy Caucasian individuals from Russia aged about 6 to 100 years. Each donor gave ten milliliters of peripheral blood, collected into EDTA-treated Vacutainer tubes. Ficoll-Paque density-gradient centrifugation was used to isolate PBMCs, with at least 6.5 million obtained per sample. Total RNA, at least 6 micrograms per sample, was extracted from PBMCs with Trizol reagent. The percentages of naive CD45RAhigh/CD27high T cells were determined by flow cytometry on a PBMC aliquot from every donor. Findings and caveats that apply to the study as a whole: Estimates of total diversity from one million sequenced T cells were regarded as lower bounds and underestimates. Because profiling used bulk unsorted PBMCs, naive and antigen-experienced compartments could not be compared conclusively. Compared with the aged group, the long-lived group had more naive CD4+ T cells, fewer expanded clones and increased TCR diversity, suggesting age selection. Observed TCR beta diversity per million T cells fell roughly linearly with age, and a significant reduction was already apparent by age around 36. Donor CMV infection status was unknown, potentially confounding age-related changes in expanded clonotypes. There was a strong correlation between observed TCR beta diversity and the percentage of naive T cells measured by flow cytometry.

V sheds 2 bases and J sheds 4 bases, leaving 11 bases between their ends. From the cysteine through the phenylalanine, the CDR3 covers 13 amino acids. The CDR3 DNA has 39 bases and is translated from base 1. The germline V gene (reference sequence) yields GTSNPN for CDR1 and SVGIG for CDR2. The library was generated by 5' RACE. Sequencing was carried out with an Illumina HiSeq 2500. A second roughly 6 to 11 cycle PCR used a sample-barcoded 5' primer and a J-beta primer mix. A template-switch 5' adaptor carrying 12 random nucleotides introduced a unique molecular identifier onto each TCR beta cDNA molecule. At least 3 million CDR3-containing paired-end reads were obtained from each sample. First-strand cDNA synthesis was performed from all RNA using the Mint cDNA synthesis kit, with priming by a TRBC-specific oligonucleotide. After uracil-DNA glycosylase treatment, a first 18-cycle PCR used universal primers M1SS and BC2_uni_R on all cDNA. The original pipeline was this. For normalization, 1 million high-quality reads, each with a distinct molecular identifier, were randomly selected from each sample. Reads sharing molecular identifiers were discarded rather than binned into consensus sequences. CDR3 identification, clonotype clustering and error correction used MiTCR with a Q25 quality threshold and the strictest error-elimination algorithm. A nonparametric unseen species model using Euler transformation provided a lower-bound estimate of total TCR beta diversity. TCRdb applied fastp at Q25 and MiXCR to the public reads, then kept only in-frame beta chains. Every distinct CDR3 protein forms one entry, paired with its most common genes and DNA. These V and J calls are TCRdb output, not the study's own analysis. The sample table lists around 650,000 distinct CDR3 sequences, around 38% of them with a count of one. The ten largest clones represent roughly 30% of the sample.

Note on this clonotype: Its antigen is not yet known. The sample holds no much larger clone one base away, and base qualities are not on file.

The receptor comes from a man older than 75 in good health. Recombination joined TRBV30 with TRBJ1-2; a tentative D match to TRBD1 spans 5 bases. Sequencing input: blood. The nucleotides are TGTGCCTGGAGTACTCAGGGCTTCTATGGCTACACCTTC. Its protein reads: CAWSTQGFYGYTF. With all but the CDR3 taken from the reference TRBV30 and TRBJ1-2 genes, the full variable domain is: SQTIHQWPATLVQPVGSPLSLECTVEGTSNPNLYWYRQAAGRGLQLLFYSVGIGQISSEVPQNLSASRPQDRQFILSSKKLLLSDSGFYLCAWSTQGFYGYTFGSGTRLTVV.